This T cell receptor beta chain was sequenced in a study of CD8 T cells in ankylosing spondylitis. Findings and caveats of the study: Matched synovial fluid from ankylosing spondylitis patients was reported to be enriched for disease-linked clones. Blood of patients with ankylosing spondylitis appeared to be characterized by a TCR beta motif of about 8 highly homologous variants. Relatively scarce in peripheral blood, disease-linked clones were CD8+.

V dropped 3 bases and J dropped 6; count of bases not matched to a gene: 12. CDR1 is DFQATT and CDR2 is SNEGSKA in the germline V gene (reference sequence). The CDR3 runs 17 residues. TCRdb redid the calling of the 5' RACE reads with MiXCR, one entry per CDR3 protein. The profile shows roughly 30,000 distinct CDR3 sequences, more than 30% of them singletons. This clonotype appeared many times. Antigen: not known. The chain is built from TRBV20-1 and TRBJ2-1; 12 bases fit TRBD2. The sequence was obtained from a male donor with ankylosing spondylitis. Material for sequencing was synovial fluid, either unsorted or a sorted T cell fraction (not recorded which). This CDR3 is CSARSLAGGPFGNEQFF. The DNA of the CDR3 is TGCAGTGCTAGGAGCCTAGCGGGAGGGCCGTTCGGCAATGAGCAGTTCTTC.